The clone carrying this TCR beta chain was seen ten or more times. The antigen remains undetermined. The sample belongs to a study of T cells in Graves' hyperthyroidism and ophthalmopathy. Study-wide results and caveats: Most expanded thyroid clonotypes above 0.001 also appeared in blood.

Amplified TCR beta CDR3 regions came from RNA transcripts. Primed by the HTBI set, a first-round RT-PCR was run on the TCR CDR3. TCRdb re-derived calls from the multiplex PCR reads in MiXCR, one entry per CDR3 protein. The sample holds roughly 560,000 distinct CDR3 sequences, roughly 14% seen once. Ophthalmopathy patients had Clinical Activity Score at least 3, NOSPECS grade at least 4, duration under 3 months. PBMCs were collected from an approximately 10 ml volume of fresh peripheral blood. Germline V gene lookup returns CDR1 DFQATT and CDR2 SNEGSKA (reference sequence). The V end lost 3 bases, the J end lost 0 bases, and 8 bases lay between the germline ends. This CDR3 has 13 residues.

The genes are TRBV20-1 and TRBJ1-1; no reliable D call. The material sequenced was blood. This TCR was recovered from a woman between 40 and 55 years old with Graves' ophthalmopathy. CDR3 nucleotide sequence: TGCAGTGCTAGGGACTTCATGAACACTGAAGCTTTCTTT. This gives the protein CSARDFMNTEAFF.